These 10 T cell receptor beta chains share one sample of origin, sequenced in a study of T cell repertoires in cytomegalovirus infection. TCRdb passed the reads through MiXCR, listing each CDR3 protein once. The data hold some 800,000 distinct CDR3 sequences, with around 29% observed a single time. Which antigens these TCRs recognize remains unknown. The sequencing here drew on cultured CD8+ T cells from PBMCs, taken from culture after CMV antigen stimulation. The source of these receptors is a human donor in good health (CMV status not recorded). Some clones in this sample may be carry-over from other donors' samples.

The gene calls are TRBV28 and TRBJ2-3; D may correspond to TRBD1 or TRBD2 (5 bases each). CDR1 MDHEN and CDR2 SYDVKM come from the germline V gene. V lost 1 base and J 6 bases, leaving 17 bases between the germline ends. CDR3 length: 16 residues. Here the CDR3 reads CASSLLGTPDEDTQYF. The CDR3 nucleotides are TGTGCCAGCAGTTTATTAGGGACCCCGGATGAGGATACGCAGTATTTT. Variable domain in full (rest from reference TRBV28 and TRBJ2-3): DVKVTQSSRYLVKRTGEKVFLECVQDMDHENMFWYRQDPGLGLRLIYFSYDVKMKEKGDIPEGYSVSREKKERFSLILESASTNQTSMYLCASSLLGTPDEDTQYFGPGTRLTVL.

The rearrangement links TRBV7-6 to TRBJ2-5; D may correspond to TRBD1 or TRBD2 (5 bases each). The CDR3 is made up of 14 amino acids. Trimming removed 5 bases from V and 1 base from J, with 11 bases in between. The germline V gene has CDR1 SGHVS and CDR2 FNYEAQ. As DNA, the CDR3 is TGTGCCAGCAGCCAGACCGGGGCCCAAGAGACCCAGTACTTC. This codes for CASSQTGAQETQYF.

This clonotype came up a few times. One end of the junction does not line up with germline, which may come from a read error. V usage is TRBV6-1 and J usage is TRBJ1-2; possible D gene TRBD1, 5 bases. This CDR3 contains 9 residues. The germline gives CDR1 MNHNS, CDR2 SASEGT. The CDR3 DNA follows: TGTGCCACCGGAGGGGAGATACCGTTC. It yields the protein CATGGEIPF.

This clonotype has at least ten counts. The chain links TRBV7-9 to TRBJ2-5; D remains unclear. This CDR3 has 14 residues. V was shortened by 5 bases and J by 1 base, with 11 bases between the two germline ends. Germline V lookup: CDR1 SEHNR, CDR2 FQNEAQ (reference sequence). CDR3 protein: CASSVHQPQETQYF. CDR3 coding DNA: TGTGCCAGCAGCGTACACCAACCCCAAGAGACCCAGTACTTC.

Here the CDR3 DNA reads TGCGCCAGCAGCCAAGGGACAGGGCTTGAGGCTTTCTTT. Amino acids: CASSQGTGLEAFF. The chain employs TRBV4-3 and TRBJ1-1; 8 bases match TRBD1. The germline V gene encodes CDR1 LGHNA and CDR2 YSLEER. The CDR3 has 13 residues. The V and J ends lost 1 base and 11 bases, in that order; junction bases with no gene match: 6.

The chain has TRBV18 and TRBJ2-1; 9 bases are shared with TRBD2. V dropped 1 base and J dropped 0; count of bases not matched to a gene: 13. Germline CDR1 is KGHSH and CDR2 is LQKENI. The CDR3 sequence is 20 residues long. The CDR3 DNA sequence: TGTGCCAGCTCACCACGGGTATTGCGGGGGGGAAATTCCTCCTACAATGAGCAGTTCTTC. This codes for CASSPRVLRGGNSSYNEQFF.

This clonotype was observed a handful of times. The rearrangement links TRBV5-1 to TRBJ2-1, with 9 positions matching TRBD2. V shed 4 bases and J 1 base; nucleotides not matched to a gene: 6. The CDR3 runs to 16 residues. The V gene's germline CDR1 is SGHRS and CDR2 YFSETQ. CDR3 loop: CASSTGAGGSYNEQFF. The CDR3 region has the DNA TGCGCCAGCAGCACCGGAGCGGGGGGTTCCTACAATGAGCAGTTCTTC.

The J gene is TRBJ2-1, the V gene TRBV15; the match to TRBD1 covers 7 bases. The germline gives CDR1 LNHNV, CDR2 YYDKDF (reference sequence). V shed 0 bases and J 4 bases; nucleotides not matched to a gene: 6. The CDR3 covers 16 residues. In nucleotides, the CDR3 is TGTGCCACCAGCAGAGATCGAGGGGGCCCGTACAATGAGCAGTTCTTC. Protein sequence: CATSRDRGGPYNEQFF.

J is TRBJ2-3 and V is TRBV9; 10 positions match TRBD2. CDR3 length equals 15 residues. CDR1 is SGDLS and CDR2 is YYNGEE in the germline V gene. V lost 7 bases and J lost 5; bases outside the gene matches: 10. The CDR3 is CASPPGTSVRDTQYF. The CDR3 coding sequence is TGTGCCAGCCCACCTGGGACTAGCGTTAGAGATACGCAGTATTTT.

There are a few counts of this clonotype. The chain couples TRBV5-6 to TRBJ2-1; 12 nucleotides agree with TRBD1. CDR3 length: 16 residues. In germline, CDR1 is SGHDT, CDR2 YYEEEE. V was clipped by 4 bases and J by 3 bases; unmatched bases: 5. CDR3 sequence reads: CASSPGTGGYYNEQFF. The CDR3 DNA is TGTGCCAGCAGCCCCGGGACAGGGGGCTACTACAATGAGCAGTTCTTC.